Shown below are 29 T cell receptor beta chains from a single sample sequenced in a study of CD8 T cells in Susac syndrome. Random hexamers were used to reverse transcribe the RNA input (about 0.5 to 1 ug). From the immunoSEQ multiplex PCR reads, TCRdb called clonotypes with MiXCR, one entry per CDR3 protein. The sample has 130,000 to 150,000 distinct CDR3 sequences; roughly 95% are singletons. What was sequenced was CD4+ T cells from PBMCs. These TCRs come from a human donor with Susac syndrome.

This clonotype was counted a single time. The V call is TRBV28, the J call TRBJ2-1; perhaps TRBD1 as D (6 bases). V lost 0 bases and J 12 bases, leaving 9 bases between the germline ends. Germline V gene sequence: CDR1 MDHEN, CDR2 SYDVKM. CDR3 length: 12 amino acids. CDR3 in amino acids: CASSLWGAGQFF. CDR3 coding DNA: TGTGCCAGCAGTTTATGGGGGGCGGGGCAGTTCTTC.

V usage is TRBV5-1 and J usage is TRBJ2-1, with D uncertain. The V gene lost 0 bases and the J gene lost 10 bases, with 11 bases spanning the gap. The CDR3 totals 13 residues. The germline gives CDR1 SGHRS, CDR2 YFSETQ. The CDR3 spells CASSLDGPAEQFF. In DNA form, the CDR3 reads TGCGCCAGCAGCTTGGACGGGCCAGCCGAGCAGTTCTTC.

This clonotype was detected a few times. The rearrangement uses TRBV27 and TRBJ2-2, with D possibly matching TRBD2 (6 bases). CDR1 MNHEY and CDR2 SMNVEV come from the germline V gene (reference sequence). The CDR3 is 18 amino acids. Trimming stripped 7 bases from V and 7 bases from J, with 28 bases between. The chain's CDR3 is CASTGGTSSSVAGGELFF. CDR3 nucleotides: TGTGCCAGCACTGGGGGGACTTCAAGTAGTGTGGCGGGCGGGGAGCTGTTTTTT.

The chain joins TRBV20-1 to TRBJ1-2; no firm D call. V was clipped by 2 bases and J by 0 bases, with 7 bases between them. Germline CDR1 and CDR2: DFQATT and SNEGSKA (reference sequence). CDR3 size: 13 residues. The CDR3 sequence is CSARPKANYGYTF. CDR3 coding DNA: TGCAGTGCTAGACCGAAAGCTAACTATGGCTACACCTTC.

V is TRBV5-6 and J is TRBJ2-1, with 8 nucleotides matching TRBD2. The germline V gene encodes CDR1 SGHDT and CDR2 YYEEEE. Losses at the gene ends were 4 bases for V and 10 bases for J; bases not matched to a gene: 10. The CDR3 is 14 residues long. Here the CDR3 reads CASSDPSGLLEQFF. For the CDR3, the DNA is TGTGCCAGCAGCGACCCTAGCGGGTTGTTGGAGCAGTTCTTC.

The V call is TRBV7-3, the J call TRBJ1-1; D unclear. CDR3 length: 14 amino acids. V dropped 3 bases and J dropped 0 bases, with 8 bases sitting between them. Per the germline V gene, CDR1 is SGHTA and CDR2 is FQGTGA. The CDR3 DNA follows: TGTGCCAGCAGCTTGCATTCAATGAACACTGAAGCTTTCTTT. Its translation: CASSLHSMNTEAFF.

This sequence joins TRBV9 and TRBJ2-4, with TRBD1 matching over 7 bases. J was trimmed by 4 bases and V by 2 bases; bases with no gene match: 3. Germline CDR1 reads SGDLS; CDR2 reads YYNGEE. The CDR3 has 14 amino acids. The CDR3 DNA follows: TGTGCCAGCAGCGTCGGGGACAGTAAAAACATTCAGTACTTC. Amino acids: CASSVGDSKNIQYF.

V is TRBV28 and J is TRBJ2-5; weak D call: TRBD1 (6 bases). Germline CDR1 reads MDHEN; CDR2 reads SYDVKM. This CDR3 is 14 amino acids long. The V gene lost 4 bases and the J gene lost 2 bases, with 11 bases spanning the gap. The CDR3 protein is CASSSHQGQETQYF. DNA of the CDR3: TGTGCCAGCAGTTCTCATCAGGGGCAAGAGACCCAGTACTTC.

CDR3 DNA sequence: TGTGCCAGCAGTCCCATTCCCTACCCAGGGCGGAACACAGATACGCAGTATTTT. It encodes CASSPIPYPGRNTDTQYF. This chain links TRBV12-3 or TRBV12-4 with TRBJ2-3; D may be TRBD1 (5 bases). This CDR3 is built from 18 residues. Trimming left V 5 bases short and J 2 bases short, with 23 bases between.

CDR3 residues: CSARDGGGTPYEQYF. In DNA form, the CDR3 reads TGCAGTGCCAGGGATGGGGGAGGGACGCCCTACGAGCAGTACTTC. The chain couples TRBV20-1 to TRBJ2-7, with 7 positions matching TRBD2. The V gene's germline CDR1 is DFQATT and CDR2 SNEGSKA (reference sequence). There are 15 residues in the CDR3. With V trimmed by 6 bases and J by 2 bases, 13 bases remained unmatched.

V gene TRBV9 combines with J gene TRBJ2-3, with TRBD2 matching 8 bases. V trimming: 2 bases; J trimming: 8 bases; junction bases outside the gene matches: 13. Germline V gene data show CDR1 as SGDLS and CDR2 as YYNGEE. The CDR3 is 16 residues long. In DNA, the CDR3 is TGTGCCAGCAGCGTGCGCAGCGGGGGTGTGCAGGGTACGCAGTATTTT. Translated: CASSVRSGGVQGTQYF.

J is TRBJ2-2 and V is TRBV14, with a weak D call TRBD2 (6 bases). The CDR3 sequence is 14 residues long. Germline V gene data show CDR1 as SGHDN and CDR2 as FVKESK. V was trimmed by 6 bases and J by 3 bases, leaving 11 bases between them. The CDR3 nucleotides are TGTGCCAGCAGGAACCGCGGGGACACCGGGGAGCTGTTTTTT. Its translation: CASRNRGDTGELFF.

This clonotype was counted once. The V call is TRBV15, the J call TRBJ1-1; D might be TRBD1 (6 bases). This CDR3 comprises 17 residues. The V gene's germline CDR1 is LNHNV and CDR2 YYDKDF (reference sequence). V was shortened by 0 bases and J by 2 bases, with 16 bases between the two germline ends. The CDR3 sequence is CATSRDWGTLLNTEAFF. The DNA of the CDR3 is TGTGCCACCAGCAGAGATTGGGGGACACTACTAAACACTGAAGCTTTCTTT.

The chain couples TRBV3-1 to TRBJ2-3; 9 bases align to TRBD1. The CDR3 consists of 13 residues. V shed 3 bases, J shed 7 bases, and the junction held 2 bases outside the gene matches. Germline loops: CDR1 LGHDT, CDR2 YNNKEL (reference sequence). CDR3 in amino acids: CASSQTGGNTQYF. The CDR3 nucleotides read TGTGCCAGCAGCCAGACAGGGGGGAATACGCAGTATTTT.

This clonotype was counted once. The chain joins TRBV4-1 to TRBJ2-3, with D tentatively TRBD1 (6 bases). V was clipped by 0 bases and J by 2 bases, with 12 bases between them. The CDR3 has 16 amino acids. Germline V gene data show CDR1 as MGHRA and CDR2 as YSYEKL. The CDR3 DNA sequence: TGCGCCAGCAGCCAAGAGGGCAGGGGATACACAGATACGCAGTATTTT. Its translation is CASSQEGRGYTDTQYF.

The rearrangement uses TRBV29-1 and TRBJ2-7; D is possibly TRBD1 (6 bases). This CDR3 comprises 14 residues. Trimming stripped 2 bases from V and 4 bases from J, with 15 bases between. Per germline, CDR1 SQVTM and CDR2 ANQGSEA. CDR3 residues: CSVELGTTPYEQYF. In nucleotides, the CDR3 is TGCAGCGTTGAATTGGGGACAACTCCATACGAGCAGTACTTC.

The table lists this clonotype with a few counts. V gene TRBV29-1 combines with J gene TRBJ2-7, with a weak D call TRBD1 (6 bases). The germline gives CDR1 SQVTM, CDR2 ANQGSEA. The germline V and J ends were trimmed by 5 bases and 0 bases, with 17 bases remaining between them. CDR3 length equals 15 residues. The CDR3 sequence is CSVKTGTGSSYEQYF. The CDR3 DNA sequence: TGCAGCGTTAAGACCGGAACAGGGAGCTCCTACGAGCAGTACTTC.

J is TRBJ2-1 and V is TRBV5-4; tentative D call: TRBD2 (5 bases). From germline, CDR1 is SGHNT and CDR2 YYREEE (reference sequence). The CDR3 covers 17 residues. Trimming shortened V by 4 bases and J by 2 bases, and 19 bases separated the two germline ends. The CDR3 loop is CASSARTFQLPYNEQFF. The CDR3 bases are TGTGCCAGCAGCGCCCGGACTTTCCAGTTGCCCTACAATGAGCAGTTCTTC.

This chain joins TRBV9 and TRBJ2-3; no clear D gene. Trimming cost V 2 bases and J 3 bases, with 10 bases left between them. The CDR3 is 14 residues long. Looked up from germline, CDR1 is SGDLS and CDR2 is YYNGEE. CDR3: CASSVRTGTDTQYF. In nucleotides, the CDR3 is TGTGCCAGCAGCGTGAGGACCGGGACAGATACGCAGTATTTT.

This CDR3 is CSASRGPSGTDTQYF. CDR3 DNA sequence: TGCAGTGCTAGTAGGGGGCCGTCGGGCACAGATACGCAGTATTTT. The rearrangement uses TRBV20-1 and TRBJ2-3; 7 bases are shared with TRBD1. The germline gives CDR1 DFQATT, CDR2 SNEGSKA (reference sequence). The CDR3 is 15 residues long. Unmatched junction bases numbered 7, after V lost 3 bases and J lost 1 base.

This chain links TRBV12-3 or TRBV12-4 with TRBJ2-6; 7 nucleotides match TRBD1. Trimming cost V 6 bases and J 4 bases; bases outside gene matches: 6. The CDR3 contains 15 residues. The CDR3 loop reads CASSRQGSGANVLTF. CDR3 coding DNA: TGTGCCAGCAGCCGACAGGGATCAGGGGCCAACGTCCTGACTTTC.

This chain uses TRBV7-2 with TRBJ2-7; D might be TRBD1 (5 bases). V lost 8 bases and J lost 5, with 22 bases in between. The CDR3 runs to 15 residues. Germline V gene sequence: CDR1 SGHTA, CDR2 FQGNSA. Here the CDR3 DNA reads TGTGCCAGCTCACCCACGGCCAGGGAAGGTCACGAGCAGTACTTC. The encoded protein is CASSPTAREGHEQYF.

This chain joins TRBV20-1 and TRBJ1-3; D possibly corresponds to TRBD1 (5 bases). Trimming took 4 bases from V and 3 from J, leaving 13 bases between them. The CDR3 is 14 residues long. CDR1 is DFQATT and CDR2 is SNEGSKA in the germline V gene (reference sequence). The DNA for the CDR3 is TGCAGTGCTATGAAAGGGGCTGGTGGAAACACCATATATTTT. As protein: CSAMKGAGGNTIYF.

The chain has TRBV6-5 and TRBJ1-6; D is unclear. Germline values: CDR1 MNHEY, CDR2 SVGAGI. V gave up 5 bases and J gave up 9 bases, with 8 bases separating them. The CDR3 is 12 residues long. The CDR3 loop is CASSGPLSPLHF. CDR3 in DNA: TGTGCCAGCAGTGGCCCCCTTTCACCCCTCCACTTT.

The J gene is TRBJ2-5, the V gene TRBV7-7; D is perhaps TRBD1 or TRBD2 (6 bases each). The V and J ends lost 5 bases and 4 bases respectively, with 14 bases between them. CDR1 is SSHAT and CDR2 is FNYEAQ in the germline V gene (reference sequence). CDR3 length equals 14 residues. Here the CDR3 DNA reads TGTGCCAGCAGCCCTGGAGGGGGGTCAGAGACCCAGTACTTC. This gives the protein CASSPGGGSETQYF.

The CDR3 sequence: CASSPRNSQYGYTF. In nucleotides, the CDR3 is TGTGCCAGCAGTCCAAGGAACAGCCAATATGGCTACACCTTC. This rearrangement joins TRBV28 to TRBJ1-2; D is undetermined. Trimming pared 5 bases from V and 5 bases from J, leaving 15 bases between. Germline lookup yields CDR1 MDHEN and CDR2 SYDVKM. The CDR3 contains 14 residues.

V gene TRBV7-2 combines with J gene TRBJ2-7; D remains ambiguous. This CDR3 has 14 amino acids. Germline V CDR1 and CDR2: SGHTA, FQGNSA. V was pared by 2 bases and J by 0 bases, with 8 bases between. This CDR3 reads CASSLLAASYEQYF. The CDR3 nucleotides are TGTGCCAGCAGCTTATTGGCAGCCTCCTACGAGCAGTACTTC.

This chain connects TRBV7-3 to TRBJ2-5, with D tentatively TRBD2 (5 bases). The germline V gene encodes CDR1 SGHTA and CDR2 FQGTGA. Trimming removed 7 bases at V and 14 bases at J, with 17 bases between. The CDR3 is 11 residues long. The CDR3 protein is CASTVELEGYF. The CDR3 bases are TGTGCCAGCACCGTCGAACTAGAGGGTTACTTC.

The rearrangement joins TRBV27 to TRBJ2-7; D is tentatively TRBD1 or TRBD2 (5 bases each). The V gene lost 6 bases and the J gene lost 2 bases, with 17 bases spanning the gap. Germline CDR1 is MNHEY and CDR2 is SMNVEV (reference sequence). This CDR3 is built from 15 residues. The CDR3 here is CASRSPGTLAYEQYF. DNA of the CDR3: TGTGCCAGCAGAAGCCCCGGGACCCTAGCCTACGAGCAGTACTTC.